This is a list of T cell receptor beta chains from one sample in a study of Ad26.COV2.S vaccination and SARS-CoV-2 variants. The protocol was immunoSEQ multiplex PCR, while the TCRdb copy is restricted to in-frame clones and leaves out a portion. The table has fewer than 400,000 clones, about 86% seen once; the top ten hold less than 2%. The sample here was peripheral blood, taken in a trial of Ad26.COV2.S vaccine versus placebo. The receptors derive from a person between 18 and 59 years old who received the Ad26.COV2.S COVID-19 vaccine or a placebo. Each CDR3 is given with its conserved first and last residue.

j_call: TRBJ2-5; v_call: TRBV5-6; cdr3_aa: CASSRTVQETQYF
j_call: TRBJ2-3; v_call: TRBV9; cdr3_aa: CASSASTDTQYF
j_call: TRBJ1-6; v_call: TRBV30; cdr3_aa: CAWRQGSSPLHF
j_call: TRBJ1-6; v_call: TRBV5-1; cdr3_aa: CASSLQGVDNSPLHF
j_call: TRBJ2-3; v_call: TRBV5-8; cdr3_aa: CASSPRDTQYF
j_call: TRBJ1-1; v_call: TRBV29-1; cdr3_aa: CSVTQTGVNTEAFF
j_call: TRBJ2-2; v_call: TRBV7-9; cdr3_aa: CASSRTSTQNTGELFF
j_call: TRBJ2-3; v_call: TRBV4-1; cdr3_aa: CASSQEGRPSTDTQYF
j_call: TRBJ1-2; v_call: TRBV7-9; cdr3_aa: CASRRSGTFYGYTF
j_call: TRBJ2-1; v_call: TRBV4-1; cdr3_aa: CASRLSGGAWNEQFF